This T cell receptor (beta chain) was retrieved from a study of shared clonotypes between healthy human individuals. The CDR3 has 13 residues. Germline CDR1 is MGHRA and CDR2 is YSYEKL. V lost 2 bases and J 12 bases, leaving 14 bases between the germline ends. Each replicate PCR on the sorted subsets used 150 to 200 ng DNA (approximately 33,000 T cell genomes). The protocol was immunoSEQ multiplex PCR, while the TCRdb copy is restricted to in-frame clones and leaves out a portion. This sample has about 2.4 million clones, with more than 90% found just once. What was sequenced was naive CD4+ T cells sorted from blood. The subset is: CD45RA+ positively selected. The chain links TRBV4-1 to TRBJ2-1, with D perhaps matching TRBD1 (5 bases). This clonotype was sampled from a man in his late teens or twenties in good health. The CDR3 region is CASSQRTKIGQFF. The CDR3 nucleotides are TGCGCCAGCAGCCAACGGACAAAGATTGGGCAGTTCTTC.